This T cell receptor beta chain stems from a study of T cells in Graves' hyperthyroidism and ophthalmopathy. This clonotype has ten or more counts. RNA transcripts served as the template for amplifying TCR beta CDR3 regions. The TCR CDR3 first-round RT-PCR relied on the HTBI primer set. TCRdb re-derived calls from the multiplex PCR reads in MiXCR, one entry per CDR3 protein. This table holds some 600,000 distinct CDR3 sequences, roughly 13% found once. The CDR3 spans 17 residues. The germline CDR1 and CDR2 sequences are ENHRY and SYGVKD. V dropped 2 bases and J dropped 2 bases, with 16 bases sitting between them.

Sequencing was carried out using blood. J is TRBJ2-1 and V is TRBV10-3, with unresolved D. The receptor was derived from a young woman with Graves' hyperthyroidism that later progressed to Graves' ophthalmopathy. The DNA of the CDR3 is TGTGCCATCAGTGAGCTCCCCTCGCAGTTCCCCTACAATGAGCAGTTCTTC. Translated, it gives CAISELPSQFPYNEQFF.